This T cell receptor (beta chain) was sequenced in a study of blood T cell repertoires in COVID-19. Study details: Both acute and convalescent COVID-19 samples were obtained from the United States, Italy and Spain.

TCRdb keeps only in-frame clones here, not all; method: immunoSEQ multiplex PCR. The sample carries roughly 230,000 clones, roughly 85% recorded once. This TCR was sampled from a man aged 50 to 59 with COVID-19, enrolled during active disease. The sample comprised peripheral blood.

The chain's CDR3 is CSVAQYQEQFF. The CDR3, as DNA: TGCAGCGTCGCTCAGTACCAAGAGCAGTTCTTC. This chain links TRBV29-1 with TRBJ2-1; D unclear. CDR1 and CDR2 (germline): SQVTM, ANQGSEA. V lost 6 bases and J lost 10, with 13 bases in between. The CDR3 consists of 11 residues.